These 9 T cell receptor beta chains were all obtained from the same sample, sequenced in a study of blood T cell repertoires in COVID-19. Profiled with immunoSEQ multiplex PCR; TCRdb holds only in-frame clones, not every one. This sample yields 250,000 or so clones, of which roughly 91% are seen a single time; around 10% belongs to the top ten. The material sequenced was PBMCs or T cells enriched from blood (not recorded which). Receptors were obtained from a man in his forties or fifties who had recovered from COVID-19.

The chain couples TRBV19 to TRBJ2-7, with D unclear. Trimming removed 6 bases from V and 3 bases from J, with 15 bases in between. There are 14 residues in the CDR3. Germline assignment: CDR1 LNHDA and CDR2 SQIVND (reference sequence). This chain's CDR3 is CASRPRGASYEQYF. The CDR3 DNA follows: TGTGCCAGTAGGCCCCGCGGAGCTAGCTACGAGCAGTACTTC.

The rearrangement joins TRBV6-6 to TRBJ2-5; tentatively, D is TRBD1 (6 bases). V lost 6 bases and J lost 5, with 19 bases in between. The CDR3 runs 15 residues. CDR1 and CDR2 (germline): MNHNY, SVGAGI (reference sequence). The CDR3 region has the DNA TGTGCCAGCAGCCCCGAGGGGGTAGTAATGGAGACCCAGTACTTC. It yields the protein CASSPEGVVMETQYF.

The CDR3 loop reads CASSSGGTGGYQPQHF. The CDR3 DNA is TGTGCCAGCAGCTCAGGCGGGACAGGAGGGTATCAGCCCCAGCATTTT. The chain employs TRBV7-2 and TRBJ1-5; the match to TRBD1 covers 8 bases. V was clipped by 4 bases and J by 5 bases; unmatched bases: 10. This CDR3 contains 16 residues. Germline CDR1 reads SGHTA; CDR2 reads FQGNSA.

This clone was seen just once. The CDR3 loop reads CASSLDGTASETQYF. CDR3 coding DNA: TGCGCCAGCAGCTTGGATGGGACAGCCAGTGAGACCCAGTACTTC. The rearrangement uses TRBV5-1 and TRBJ2-5, with 7 nucleotides matching TRBD1. Germline-derived CDR1 and CDR2 are SGHRS and YFSETQ. The V segment lost 0 bases and the J segment 5 bases; nucleotides outside the gene matches: 7. This CDR3 has 15 residues.

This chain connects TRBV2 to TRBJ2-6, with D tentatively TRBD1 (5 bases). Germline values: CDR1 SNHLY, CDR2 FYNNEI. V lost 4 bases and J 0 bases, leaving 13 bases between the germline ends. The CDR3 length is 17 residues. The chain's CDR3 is CASSASGLISGANVLTF. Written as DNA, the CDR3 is TGTGCCAGCAGTGCTTCAGGGCTTATCTCTGGGGCCAACGTCCTGACTTTC.

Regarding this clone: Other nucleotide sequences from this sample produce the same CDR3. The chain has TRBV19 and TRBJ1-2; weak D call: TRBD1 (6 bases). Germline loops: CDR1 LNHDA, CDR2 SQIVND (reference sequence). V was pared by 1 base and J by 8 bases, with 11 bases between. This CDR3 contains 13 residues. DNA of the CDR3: TGTGCCAGTAGTATAGGGGGGCGAGGCGGCTACACCTTC. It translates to CASSIGGRGGYTF.

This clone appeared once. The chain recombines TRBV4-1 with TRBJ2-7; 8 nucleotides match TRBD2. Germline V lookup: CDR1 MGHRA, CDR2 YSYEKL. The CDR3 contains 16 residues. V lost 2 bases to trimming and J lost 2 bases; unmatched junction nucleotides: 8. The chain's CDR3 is CASSQLAGGSTYEQYF. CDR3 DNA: TGCGCCAGCAGCCAATTGGCGGGGGGATCGACCTACGAGCAGTACTTC.

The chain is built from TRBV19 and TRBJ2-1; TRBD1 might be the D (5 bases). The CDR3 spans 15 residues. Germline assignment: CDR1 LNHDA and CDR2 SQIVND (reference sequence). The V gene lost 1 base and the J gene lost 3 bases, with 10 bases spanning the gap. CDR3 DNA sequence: TGTGCCAGTAGTATAGGGACACGTCTCTACAATGAGCAGTTCTTC. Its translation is CASSIGTRLYNEQFF.

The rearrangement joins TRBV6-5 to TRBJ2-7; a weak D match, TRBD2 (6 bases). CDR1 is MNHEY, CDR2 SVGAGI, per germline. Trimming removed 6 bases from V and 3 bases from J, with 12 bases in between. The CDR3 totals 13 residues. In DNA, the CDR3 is TGTGCCAGCAGACCCGGGGGTGGCTACGAGCAGTACTTC. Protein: CASRPGGGYEQYF.